The T cell receptor beta chain under discussion was sequenced for a study of T cell responses to AZD1222 COVID-19 vaccine. In regard to this clone: The antigen remains unidentified.

TCRdb's copy holds only in-frame clones and misses some; the assay was immunoSEQ multiplex PCR. This sample has about 190,000 clones, with around nine tenths found just once. Points from the study as a whole: Only a handful of AZD1222 recipients, five to seven in all, had baseline seropositivity. Spike-specific TCR breadth and depth went up after people got two AZD1222 doses. Clonal diversity was possibly underestimated, and the donors were mostly white British, with more females. Unmutated regions of variants are reportedly targeted by nearly half of spike-specific TCRs.

The clonotype originates from an adult who received the MenACWY meningococcal vaccine as a control. The sequences come from peripheral blood, collected 28 days after the second dose of the MenACWY control vaccine.

CDR3 in DNA: TGCGCCAGCAGCCTCGGACAGAACACTGAAGCTTTCTTT. It is translated as CASSLGQNTEAFF. This chain links TRBV4-3 with TRBJ1-1, with D possibly being TRBD1 (5 bases). The germline V gene encodes CDR1 LGHNA and CDR2 YSLEER. The CDR3 has 13 residues. The ends were cut back, 4 bases at V and 1 base at J, with 7 bases in the middle.